The clone carrying this T cell receptor (beta chain) was counted ten times or more. The data originate from a study of T cell repertoires in cytomegalovirus infection. Study at large: CMV infection plus the matching HLA type was flagged by public TCR beta signatures.

Each CDR3 protein is one row after TCRdb ran MiXCR on the reads. The sample carries 85,000 to 120,000 distinct CDR3 sequences, approximately 15% recorded once. This CDR3 contains 21 residues. Germline assignment: CDR1 MNHEY and CDR2 SMNVEV (reference sequence). V lost 7 bases and J lost 4, with 37 bases in between. The gene calls are TRBV27 and TRBJ2-5; either TRBD1 or TRBD2 may supply D (5 bases each). The specimen sequenced was PBMCs. This clonotype was obtained from a human donor in good health (CMV status not recorded). Some clones in this sample may be carry-over from other donors' samples. CDR3 sequence: CASNNSDRGGRDARQGETQYF. The CDR3 nucleotides are TGTGCCAGCAATAACTCGGACCGGGGCGGACGTGATGCGAGGCAGGGAGAGACCCAGTACTTC.